A selection of T cell receptor beta chains follows, all from one sample in a study of control samples from healthy donors and cancer patients. Profiling relied on immunoSEQ multiplex PCR, and the TCRdb table lists in-frame clones only, not all of them. This sample has approximately 28,000 clones, with 90% to 95% found just once. The specimen sequenced was PBMCs. Source of these receptors: a man in his forties or fifties with lung cancer. Both conserved end residues are trimmed from each CDR3.

v_call cdr3_length cdr3_aa
TRBV2 12 ASRAPLSNQPQH
TRBV28 11 ASSWGGMNEQF
TRBV6-1 14 ASSELAAPPYNEQF
TRBV19 15 ASSTGRTHATNEKLF
TRBV5-6 15 ASSLAGGAGGNQPQH
TRBV9 13 ASSAGNDRTDTQY
TRBV9 14 ASSVGGRSSTDTQY
TRBV27 14 ASSLPDRRPHQPQH
TRBV7-2 17 ASSSGLAGDSSSYNEQF
TRBV6-5 12 ASSYSRSNQPQH
TRBV6-5 11 ASSYTSADIQY
TRBV6-6 10 ASSYSRDEQY
TRBV7-2 10 ASSSTEYEQY
TRBV19 14 ASSITGITYNSPLH
TRBV11-2 11 ASSLSVNYGYT
TRBV28 14 ASSLLAGVSYNEQF
TRBV29-1 9 SVDNRGQLF
TRBV29-1 13 SVGRGARSGNTIY
TRBV7-2 12 ASSLATGSDTQY
TRBV2 13 ASSDGPRDQETQY
TRBV7-3 15 ASSYGLAGGFTDTQY
TRBV5-1 10 ASRQGGEKLF
TRBV25-1 15 ASSKDRTDFRTDTQY
TRBV29-1 11 SVAKRGGEEAF
TRBV11-2 11 ASSLNTRDGQY
TRBV19 15 ASSMAWDRGANYGYT
TRBV5-8 13 ASSLVVGGNSPLH
TRBV5-4 12 ASSLGRDQETQY
TRBV2 11 ASRQGLAYEQY
TRBV2 11 ASSVRMNSPLH
TRBV5-4 13 ASTVKQGNLETQY
TRBV5-6 12 ASSYGTGPYEQY
TRBV9 13 ASSVGGGVGEKLF
TRBV6-6 9 ASSYYEKLF
TRBV9 12 ASSSQTGYDEQF
TRBV5-1 14 ASSLGVGVVTETQY
TRBV18 17 ASSPNLGTGTGLVQPQH
TRBV3-1/TRBV3-2 11 ASTTPGGNTIY